A single T cell receptor (beta chain) is shown here with its context. The entry originates in a study of blood T cell repertoires in COVID-19. Study-level information: Samples taken during acute and convalescent COVID-19 were collected in the United States, Italy and Spain. Nucleic acid was either cDNA or gDNA, and it came from T cells, B-cell-depleted T cells, or PBMCs.

Per the original methods: The assay estimated nucleated cells by amplifying reference gene primers. Assay: immunoSEQ multiplex PCR; the TCRdb copy retains only in-frame clones and omits some. From that table come the V and J calls and clone size; the DNA was used to work out D and trimming. Of 150,000 to 180,000 clones in the sample, less than 90% were seen once. This CDR3 has 17 residues. Unmatched junction bases numbered 8, after V lost 6 bases and J lost 5 bases. Germline V CDR1 and CDR2: SGHNT, YYREEE (reference sequence). The sequencing input was peripheral blood. The TCR sequence derives from a woman in her 70s with acute or convalescent COVID-19. This sequence joins TRBV5-4 and TRBJ2-2, with 15 positions matching TRBD2. CDR3 in DNA: TGTGCCAGCACCCCCCGGGGACTAGCGGGGGGAACCGGGGAGCTGTTTTTT. This gives the protein CASTPRGLAGGTGELFF.